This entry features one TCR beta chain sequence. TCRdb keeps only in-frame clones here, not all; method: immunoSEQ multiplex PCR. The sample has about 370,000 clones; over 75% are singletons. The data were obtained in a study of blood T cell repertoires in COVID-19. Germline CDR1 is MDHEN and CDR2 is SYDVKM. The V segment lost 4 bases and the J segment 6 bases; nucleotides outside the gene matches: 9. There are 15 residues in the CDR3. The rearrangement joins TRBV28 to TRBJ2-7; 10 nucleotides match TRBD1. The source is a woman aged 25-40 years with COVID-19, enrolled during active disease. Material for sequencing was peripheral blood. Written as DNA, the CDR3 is TGTGCCAGCAGTTCCCCGGGACAGGGGCTCTTCGAGCAGTACTTC. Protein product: CASSSPGQGLFEQYF.